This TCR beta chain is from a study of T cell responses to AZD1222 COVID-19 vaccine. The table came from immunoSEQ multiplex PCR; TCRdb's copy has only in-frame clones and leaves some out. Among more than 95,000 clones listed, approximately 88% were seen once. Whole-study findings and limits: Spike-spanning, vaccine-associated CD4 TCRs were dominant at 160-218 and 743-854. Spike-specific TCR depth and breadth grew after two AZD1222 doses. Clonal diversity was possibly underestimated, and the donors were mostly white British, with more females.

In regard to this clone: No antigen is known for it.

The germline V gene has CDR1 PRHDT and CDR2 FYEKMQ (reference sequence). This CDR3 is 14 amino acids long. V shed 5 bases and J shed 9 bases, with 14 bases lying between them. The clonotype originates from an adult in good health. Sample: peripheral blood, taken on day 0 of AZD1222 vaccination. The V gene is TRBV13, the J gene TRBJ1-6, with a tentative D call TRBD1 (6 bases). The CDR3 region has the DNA TGTGCCAGCAGCCTGGGGGGGGCGGGTTCACCCCTCCACTTT. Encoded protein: CASSLGGAGSPLHF.